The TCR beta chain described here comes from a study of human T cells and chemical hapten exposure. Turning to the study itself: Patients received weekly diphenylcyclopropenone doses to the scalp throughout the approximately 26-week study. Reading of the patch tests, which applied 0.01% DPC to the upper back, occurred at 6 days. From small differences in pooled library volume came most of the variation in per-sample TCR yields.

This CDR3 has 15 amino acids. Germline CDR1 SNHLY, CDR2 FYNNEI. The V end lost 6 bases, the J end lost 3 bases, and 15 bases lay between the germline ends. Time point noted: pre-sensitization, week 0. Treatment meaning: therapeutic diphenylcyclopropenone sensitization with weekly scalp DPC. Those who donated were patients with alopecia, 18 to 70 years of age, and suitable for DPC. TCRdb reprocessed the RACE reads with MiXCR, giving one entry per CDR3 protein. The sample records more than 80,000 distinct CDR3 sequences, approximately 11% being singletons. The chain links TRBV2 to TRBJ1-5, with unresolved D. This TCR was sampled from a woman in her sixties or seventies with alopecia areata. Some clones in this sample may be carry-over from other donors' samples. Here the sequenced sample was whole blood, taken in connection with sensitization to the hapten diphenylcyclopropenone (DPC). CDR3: CASSASDGFNQPQHF. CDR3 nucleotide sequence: TGTGCCAGCAGCGCCTCGGACGGATTCAATCAGCCCCAGCATTTT.